Listed below are T cell receptor beta chains from one sample, sequenced in a study of PD-1 blockade in classical Hodgkin lymphoma. Assay used: immunoSEQ multiplex PCR; TCRdb lists only in-frame clones, some missing. Among several thousand clones, roughly 84% were seen once, and the ten largest hold about 2.6%. The sequencing input was CD4+ T cells from blood. The receptors derive from a human donor with classical Hodgkin lymphoma. The CDR3 runs from the conserved cysteine through the conserved F or W. Fields, in order: clone size, V gene, CDR3 protein. Size is omitted from some rows. Given values are once, few, many or a class for expanded clones.

clone size: -
V gene: TRBV25-1
CDR3 protein: CASFSGTGGFGELFF

clone size: -
V gene: TRBV25-1
CDR3 protein: CASSEGGRKFF

clone size: -
V gene: TRBV19
CDR3 protein: CASSGLVSGELFF

clone size: -
V gene: TRBV10-3
CDR3 protein: CAISESGGDEKLFF

clone size: -
V gene: TRBV5-1
CDR3 protein: CASSLVPSDRVDPDYGYTF

clone size: -
V gene: TRBV6-5
CDR3 protein: CASSYWQGGYEQYF

clone size: -
V gene: TRBV7-2
CDR3 protein: CASSNTGERGVLGEQFF

clone size: -
V gene: TRBV30
CDR3 protein: CAWSRGLAGVNYNEQFF

clone size: once
V gene: TRBV11-3
CDR3 protein: CASSTPGGAGELFF

clone size: -
V gene: TRBV19
CDR3 protein: CASSPLPQGETQYF

clone size: -
V gene: TRBV29-1
CDR3 protein: CSVSTGVNTEAFF

clone size: -
V gene: TRBV7-9
CDR3 protein: CASSLKTVNTEAFF

clone size: -
V gene: TRBV2
CDR3 protein: CASTYYSEQSGYTF

clone size: once
V gene: TRBV5-1
CDR3 protein: CASSEREGEQYF

clone size: -
V gene: TRBV7-2
CDR3 protein: CASSLNRGEGYTF

clone size: -
V gene: TRBV18
CDR3 protein: CASSRGAGADQPQHF

clone size: -
V gene: TRBV6-1
CDR3 protein: CASTGEGQGYPEAFF

clone size: -
V gene: TRBV19
CDR3 protein: CASSPLGSGAYNEQFF

clone size: -
V gene: TRBV2
CDR3 protein: CASSPNRGEAGELFF

clone size: -
V gene: TRBV2
CDR3 protein: CASSEGIVTDTQYF

clone size: -
V gene: TRBV28
CDR3 protein: CASSSPGYSYEQYF

clone size: -
V gene: TRBV30
CDR3 protein: CAYQGGYEKLFF

clone size: -
V gene: TRBV9
CDR3 protein: CASSVVGGPQETQYF

clone size: -
V gene: TRBV18
CDR3 protein: CASAGQGGFMSIYF

clone size: -
V gene: TRBV19
CDR3 protein: CASRDRGTYEQYF

clone size: -
V gene: TRBV5-4
CDR3 protein: CASSPEAGETDTQYF

clone size: -
V gene: TRBV2
CDR3 protein: CASTLVASGNTIYF

clone size: -
V gene: TRBV2
CDR3 protein: CASSEGTGGAYEQYF

clone size: -
V gene: TRBV18
CDR3 protein: CASSPDSANEKLFF

clone size: -
V gene: TRBV2
CDR3 protein: CASSEIAGAATDTQYF